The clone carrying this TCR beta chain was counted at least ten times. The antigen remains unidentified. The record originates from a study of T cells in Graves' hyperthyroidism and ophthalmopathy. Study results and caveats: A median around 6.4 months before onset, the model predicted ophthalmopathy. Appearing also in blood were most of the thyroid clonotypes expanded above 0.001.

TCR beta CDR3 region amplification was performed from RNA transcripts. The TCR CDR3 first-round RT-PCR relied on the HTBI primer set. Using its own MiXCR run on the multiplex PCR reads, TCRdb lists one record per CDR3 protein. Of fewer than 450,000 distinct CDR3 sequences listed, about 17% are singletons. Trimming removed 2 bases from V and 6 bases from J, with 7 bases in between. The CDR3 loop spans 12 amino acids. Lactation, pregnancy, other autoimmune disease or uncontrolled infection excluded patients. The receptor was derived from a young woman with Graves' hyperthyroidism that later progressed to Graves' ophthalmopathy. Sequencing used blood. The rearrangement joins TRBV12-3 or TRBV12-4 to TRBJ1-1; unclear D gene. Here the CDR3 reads CASSLIWPEAFF. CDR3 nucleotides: TGTGCCAGCAGTTTAATTTGGCCTGAAGCTTTCTTT.